This T cell receptor (beta chain) was captured by sequencing in a study of regulatory T cells in long-lasting Graves disease. This clonotype has a count of ten or more. Construction of the TCR beta libraries employed iRepertoire HTBI primers in conjunction with Arm-PCR of CDR3 regions. Study processing details: Samples collectively showed some 65 TRBV and fewer than 15 TRBJ segments. TCRdb re-derived calls from the multiplex PCR reads in MiXCR, one entry per CDR3 protein. What appears here as the V and J calls and clone size reflects TCRdb's work, not the paper's. The sample includes 400,000 to 500,000 distinct CDR3 sequences, 16% of them seen just once. Sample time point: newly diagnosed GD, antithyroid drugs for less than 3 months. PBMCs provided the RNA from which the TCR library was made. CDR3 size: 16 residues. The V gene end was trimmed by 5 bases and the J gene end by 7 bases; junction bases not matched to a gene: 15. In germline, CDR1 is SEHNR, CDR2 FQNEAQ (reference sequence).

This sample also belongs to another study, concerning T cells in Graves' hyperthyroidism and ophthalmopathy. That report adds: The HTBI primer set was used in a first-round RT-PCR of the TCR CDR3.

The rearrangement uses TRBV7-9 and TRBJ1-1, with 8 positions matching TRBD1. The sample consisted of peripheral blood mononuclear cells (PBMCs), taken at new diagnosis, from a patient treated with antithyroid drugs. The TCR sequence derives from a woman in her thirties with Graves disease. This CDR3 is CASSATSDRGRNEAFF. As DNA, the CDR3 is TGTGCCAGCAGCGCTACGTCCGACAGGGGACGAAATGAAGCTTTCTTT.